This T cell receptor beta chain derives from a study of PD-1 blockade in classical Hodgkin lymphoma. General observations from the study: In newly diagnosed patients, baseline TCR diversity was reportedly below that of healthy donors. CD4+ TCR diversity, unlike CD8+, climbed significantly by C4D1.

In regard to this clone: Its antigen remains unknown.

Generated by immunoSEQ multiplex PCR, the TCRdb table keeps only in-frame clones and is missing some. The sample has approximately 80,000 clones; around nine tenths are singletons. The germline V gene encodes CDR1 SGHVS and CDR2 FNYEAQ. With 10 bases clipped from V and 4 bases from J, the junction kept 23 bases outside the gene matches. The CDR3 spans 18 residues. Every patient experienced relapse after autologous stem cell transplantation, and brentuximab vedotin exposure varied. The sequencing here drew on peripheral blood mononuclear cells (PBMCs), taken at baseline. The sequence came from a human donor with classical Hodgkin lymphoma. V gene TRBV7-6 combines with J gene TRBJ2-7; 9 positions match TRBD2. CDR3 DNA sequence: TGTGCCACCTCACAAGTCTCAGCAATTAGCGGGAGTGGTTACGAGCAGTACTTC. It yields the protein CATSQVSAISGSGYEQYF.